This T cell receptor beta chain was obtained from a study of cytomegalovirus exposure and HLA in healthy donors. At the level of the study: The 100 to 150 validation repertoires and the approximately 630 first-cohort repertoires shared a platform, a later analysis reported. Findings and caveats of the study: In the roughly 130 validation repertoires, a later analysis found that first-cohort TCR clusters tended to co-occur. Most observed TCR sequences were rare, whereas some public TCRs were detected in many donors.

Among the 110 or so subjects of the validation cohort, separate from the approximately 700-subject first cohort, were the donors. The data were produced by immunoSEQ multiplex PCR, yet TCRdb's version contains in-frame clones alone and is incomplete. There are 230,000 or so clones in the sample; about 86% occur only once, and around 3% lies in the top ten. Comments on this clone: Its antigen is as yet unknown.

The sequenced sample consisted of PBMCs. The TCR sequence derives from a woman aged 18-29 years in good health and CMV-seronegative.

The CDR3 reads CASSLAGEFDEAFF. As DNA, the CDR3 is TGCGCCAGCAGCTTGGCCGGGGAATTCGATGAAGCTTTCTTT. The chain couples TRBV5-1 to TRBJ1-1; D is undetermined. The germline gives CDR1 SGHRS, CDR2 YFSETQ. V was pared by 0 bases and J by 7 bases, with 13 bases between. This CDR3 has 14 amino acids.